This T cell receptor (beta chain) is drawn from a study of radiotherapy plus CTLA-4 blockade in lung cancer. Whole-study findings and limits: Together with interferon-beta, which increased in serum after radiation, early dynamic changes in blood T cell clones were reportedly the best predictors of response.

Clones were sequenced by immunoSEQ multiplex PCR, and TCRdb holds only the in-frame ones, with some missing. The table shows over 100,000 clones, with roughly 86% occurring only once. Note on this clone: The antigen is undetermined.

This receptor was obtained from a human donor with non-small cell lung cancer that progressed on radiotherapy plus ipilimumab. Some clones in this sample may be carry-over from other donors' samples. Material: peripheral blood, obtained from a patient treated with radiotherapy plus ipilimumab.

The CDR3 DNA reads as TGCGCCAGCAGCCTGGCCCAGGGGGAAAATGGCTACACCTTC. Translated, it gives CASSLAQGENGYTF. The chain carries TRBV5-1 and TRBJ1-2; 7 nucleotides match TRBD1. This CDR3 spans 14 amino acids. Germline CDR1 SGHRS, CDR2 YFSETQ. The ends lost 4 bases at V and 6 bases at J; junction bases unmatched: 9.